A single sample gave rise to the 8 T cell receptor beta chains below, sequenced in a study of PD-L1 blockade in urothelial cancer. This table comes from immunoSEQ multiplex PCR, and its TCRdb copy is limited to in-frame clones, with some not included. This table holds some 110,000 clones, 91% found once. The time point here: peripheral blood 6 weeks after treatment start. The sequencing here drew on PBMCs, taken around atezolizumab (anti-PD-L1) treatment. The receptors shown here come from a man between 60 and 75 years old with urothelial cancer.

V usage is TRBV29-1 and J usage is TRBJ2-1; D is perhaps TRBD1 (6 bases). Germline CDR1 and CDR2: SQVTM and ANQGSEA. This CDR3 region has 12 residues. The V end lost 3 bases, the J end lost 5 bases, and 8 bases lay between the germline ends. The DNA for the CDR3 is TGCAGCGTTGACAGGGGCCACAATGAGCAGTTCTTC. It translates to CSVDRGHNEQFF.

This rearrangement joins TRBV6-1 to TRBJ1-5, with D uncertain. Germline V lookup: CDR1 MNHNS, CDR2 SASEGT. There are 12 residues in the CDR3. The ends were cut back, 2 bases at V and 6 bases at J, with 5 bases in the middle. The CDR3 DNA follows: TGTGCCAGCAGTGAAAGCGGTCAGCCCCAGCATTTT. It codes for CASSESGQPQHF.

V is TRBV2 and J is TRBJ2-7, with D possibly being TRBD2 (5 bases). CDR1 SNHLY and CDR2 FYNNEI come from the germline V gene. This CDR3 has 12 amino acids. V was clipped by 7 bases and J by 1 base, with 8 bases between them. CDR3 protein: CASTGVSYEQYF. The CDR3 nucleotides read TGTGCCAGCACCGGGGTGTCCTACGAGCAGTACTTC.

CDR3 residues: CASSLVGGRSGNTIYF. The CDR3 nucleotides read TGTGCCAGCAGCTTAGTCGGGGGGCGGTCCGGAAACACCATATATTTT. V and J are TRBV7-2 and TRBJ1-3; perhaps TRBD1 as D (6 bases). V dropped 1 base and J dropped 4 bases, with 14 bases sitting between them. This CDR3 contains 16 residues. From germline, CDR1 is SGHTA and CDR2 FQGNSA.

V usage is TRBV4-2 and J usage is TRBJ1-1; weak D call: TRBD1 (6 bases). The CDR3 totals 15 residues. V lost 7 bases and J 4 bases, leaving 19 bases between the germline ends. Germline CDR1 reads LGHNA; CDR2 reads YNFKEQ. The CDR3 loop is CASTEGGVPSTEAFF. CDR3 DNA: TGTGCCAGCACTGAGGGGGGGGTACCTAGCACTGAAGCTTTCTTT.

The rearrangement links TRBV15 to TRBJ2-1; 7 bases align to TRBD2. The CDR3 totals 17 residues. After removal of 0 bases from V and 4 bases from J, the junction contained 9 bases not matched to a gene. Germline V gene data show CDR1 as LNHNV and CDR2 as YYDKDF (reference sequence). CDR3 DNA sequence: TGTGCCACCAGCAGAGATGGGGCCACTAGCGTTTACAATGAGCAGTTCTTC. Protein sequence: CATSRDGATSVYNEQFF.

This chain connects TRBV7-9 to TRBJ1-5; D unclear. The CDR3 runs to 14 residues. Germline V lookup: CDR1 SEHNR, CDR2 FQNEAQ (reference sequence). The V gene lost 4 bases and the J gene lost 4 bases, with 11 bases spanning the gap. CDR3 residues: CASSSSGENQPQHF. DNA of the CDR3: TGTGCCAGCAGCTCCAGTGGGGAGAATCAGCCCCAGCATTTT. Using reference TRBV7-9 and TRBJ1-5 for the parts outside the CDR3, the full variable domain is DTGVSQNPRHKITKRGQNVTFRCDPISEHNRLYWYRQTLGQGPEFLTYFQNEAQLEKSRLLSDRFSAERPKGSFSTLEIQRTEQGDSAMYLCASSSSGENQPQHFGDGTRLSIL.

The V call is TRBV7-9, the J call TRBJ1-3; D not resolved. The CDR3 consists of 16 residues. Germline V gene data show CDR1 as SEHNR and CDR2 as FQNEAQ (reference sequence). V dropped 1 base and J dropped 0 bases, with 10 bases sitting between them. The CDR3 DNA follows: TGTGCCAGCAGCTTAGAAAGAGGAGGCTCTGGAAACACCATATATTTT. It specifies CASSLERGGSGNTIYF. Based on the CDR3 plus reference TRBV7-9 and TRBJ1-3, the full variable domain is DTGVSQNPRHKITKRGQNVTFRCDPISEHNRLYWYRQTLGQGPEFLTYFQNEAQLEKSRLLSDRFSAERPKGSFSTLEIQRTEQGDSAMYLCASSLERGGSGNTIYFGEGSWLTVV.